This T cell receptor (beta chain) was identified during a study of control samples from healthy donors and cancer patients. This CDR3 has 14 amino acids. The germline V and J ends were trimmed by 3 bases and 2 bases, with 10 bases remaining between them. CDR1 is SEHNR and CDR2 is FQNEAQ in the germline V gene (reference sequence). The method was immunoSEQ multiplex PCR; TCRdb's version includes in-frame clones alone and lacks a portion of them. The table has fewer than 200,000 clones, 88% seen once. The clonotype comes from a woman aged 25 to 39 in good health. The sequencing sample was made of blood. This chain connects TRBV7-9 to TRBJ1-1; D unclear. The CDR3 spells CASSFSRLNTEAFF. CDR3 in DNA: TGTGCCAGCAGCTTCTCCAGGCTTAACACTGAAGCTTTCTTT.